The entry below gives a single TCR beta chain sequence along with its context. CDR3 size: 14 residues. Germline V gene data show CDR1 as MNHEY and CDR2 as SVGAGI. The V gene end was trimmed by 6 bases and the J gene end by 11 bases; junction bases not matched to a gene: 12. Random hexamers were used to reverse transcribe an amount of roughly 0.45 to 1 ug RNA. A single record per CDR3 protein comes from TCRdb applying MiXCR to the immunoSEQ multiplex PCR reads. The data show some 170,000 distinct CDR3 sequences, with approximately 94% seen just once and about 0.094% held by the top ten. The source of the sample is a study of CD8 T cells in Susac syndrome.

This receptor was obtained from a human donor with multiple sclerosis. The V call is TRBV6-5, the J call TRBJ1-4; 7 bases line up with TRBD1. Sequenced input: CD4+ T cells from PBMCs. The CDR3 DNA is TGTGCCAGCAGGAGAGGACAGGCATCCGGGAAACTGTTTTTT. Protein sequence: CASRRGQASGKLFF.